Listed below are T cell receptor beta chains from one sample, sequenced in a study of cytomegalovirus exposure and HLA in healthy donors. TCRdb's table, derived via immunoSEQ multiplex PCR, lists solely in-frame clones and lacks some. The table has some 190,000 clones, over 60% seen once. Sequenced material: PBMCs. The receptors derive from a man aged 18 to 29 in good health and CMV-seronegative. Both conserved end residues are part of each CDR3. D genes are given only for firm matches. Expanded clones are given a class, and other clones once, few, many or no size at all.

.,.,TRBJ1-4,TRBV5-1,TGCGCCAGCAGCTTGGGGGGCACTAATGAAAAACTGTTTTTT,CASSLGGTNEKLFF
TRBD1,.,TRBJ2-5,TRBV19,TGTGCCAGTAGTAGATCGACAGGGGGGTACCAAGAGACCCAGTACTTC,CASSRSTGGYQETQYF
.,.,TRBJ1-1,TRBV25-1,TGTGCCAGCAGGGGGGAGGGGAACACTGAAGCTTTCTTT,CASRGEGNTEAFF
TRBD2,.,TRBJ2-1,TRBV10-3,TGTGCCATCAGGGAACCTAGCGGGGTCTACAATGAGCAGTTCTTC,CAIREPSGVYNEQFF
TRBD1,few,TRBJ1-2,TRBV7-3,TGTGCCAGCAGCCGAAGACAGGGCTATGGCTACACCTTC,CASSRRQGYGYTF
.,.,TRBJ2-1,TRBV7-2,TGTGCCAGCAGCTTACTTCTGAGCGTCTCCTACAATGAGCAGTTCTTC,CASSLLLSVSYNEQFF
TRBD1,few,TRBJ2-2,TRBV7-8,TGTGCCAGCAGTTACGGCCTGACAGGGTGGGGCACCGGGGAGCTGTTTTTT,CASSYGLTGWGTGELFF
.,.,TRBJ2-6,TRBV6-4,TGTGCCAGCAGTGACCGCCCAGGGCCCGGGGCCAACGTCCTGACTTTC,CASSDRPGPGANVLTF
.,few,TRBJ1-1,TRBV6-5,TGTGCCAGCAGTACCTCGACAGGGAACACTGAAGCTTTCTTT,CASSTSTGNTEAFF
.,.,TRBJ2-7,TRBV4-1,TGCGCCAGCAGCCGCGCTGGACACTTTGGCTCCTACGAGCAGTACTTC,CASSRAGHFGSYEQYF
TRBD2,.,TRBJ2-7,TRBV6-5,TGTGCCAGCAGCTCCACCCGGACATCAGCGGGGGAGCAGTACTTC,CASSSTRTSAGEQYF
TRBD1,.,TRBJ1-2,TRBV2,TGTGCCAGCTTCTACAGGGGGATTAACTATGGCTACACCTTC,CASFYRGINYGYTF
TRBD2,.,TRBJ2-1,TRBV5-4,TGTGCCAGCAGATGGGCGGGGGACCCCAATGAGCAGTTCTTC,CASRWAGDPNEQFF
TRBD1,.,TRBJ1-2,TRBV28,TGTGCCAGCAGTCCGGGACAGATGTTATATGGCTACACCTTC,CASSPGQMLYGYTF
TRBD2,few,TRBJ2-3,TRBV5-1,TGCGCCAGCAGCTTAATCGGGGGGTGGACAGATACGCAGTATTTT,CASSLIGGWTDTQYF
TRBD1,few,TRBJ2-1,TRBV9,TGTGCCAGCAGCATAGGACAGGGAGCATTGGGGGAGAACAATGAGCAGTTCTTC,CASSIGQGALGENNEQFF
TRBD1,.,TRBJ1-1,TRBV4-2,TGTGCCAGCAGCAACAGGGGTACCCACACTGAAGCTTTCTTT,CASSNRGTHTEAFF